These 4 T cell receptor beta chains share one sample of origin, sequenced in a study of blood T cell repertoires in COVID-19. Profiling relied on immunoSEQ multiplex PCR, and the TCRdb table lists in-frame clones only, not all of them. This repertoire shows 200,000 to 250,000 clones, roughly 87% found once; its top ten account for under 14%. Source material: PBMCs or T cells enriched from blood (not recorded which). The source of these receptors is a man aged 25-45 years who had recovered from COVID-19.

The gene calls are TRBV23-1 and TRBJ2-7; 8 bases agree with TRBD2. TRBV23-1 is an ORF; its function is uncertain. V shed 8 bases, J shed 2 bases, and the junction held 2 bases outside the gene matches. The CDR3 runs 12 residues. Here the CDR3 reads CASRGRPYEQYF. CDR3 nucleotide sequence: TGCGCCAGCCGCGGGAGGCCCTACGAGCAGTACTTC.

The chain couples TRBV5-6 to TRBJ2-5; D possibly corresponds to TRBD2 (6 bases). Trimming left V 3 bases short and J 3 bases short, with 21 bases between. This CDR3 has 17 amino acids. Germline V gives CDR1 SGHDT, CDR2 YYEEEE. The CDR3 spells CASSSSSNGGVKETQYF. The DNA of the CDR3 is TGTGCCAGCAGCTCCTCTAGTAATGGCGGGGTAAAAGAGACCCAGTACTTC.

This clone was detected once. One junction end does not reproduce the germline sequence, and a read error may be involved. The V gene is TRBV20-1, the J gene TRBJ2-5; 9 bases are shared with TRBD2. The CDR3 runs 12 residues. The germline V gene encodes CDR1 DFQATT and CDR2 SNEGSKA (reference sequence). CDR3 DNA sequence: TGCAGTGCTAGTAGCGGGAGAGAGATCCAGTACTTC. It translates to CSASSGREIQYF.

CDR3 loop: CASGGEKLFF. The CDR3 coding sequence is TGTGCCTCCGGGGGGGAAAAACTGTTTTTT. The rearrangement links TRBV30 to TRBJ1-4, with a weak D call TRBD1 (5 bases). With 7 bases removed from V and 8 bases from J, the gap between germline ends came to 8 bases. Germline V gene data show CDR1 as GTSNPN and CDR2 as SVGIG (reference sequence). The CDR3 runs 10 residues.